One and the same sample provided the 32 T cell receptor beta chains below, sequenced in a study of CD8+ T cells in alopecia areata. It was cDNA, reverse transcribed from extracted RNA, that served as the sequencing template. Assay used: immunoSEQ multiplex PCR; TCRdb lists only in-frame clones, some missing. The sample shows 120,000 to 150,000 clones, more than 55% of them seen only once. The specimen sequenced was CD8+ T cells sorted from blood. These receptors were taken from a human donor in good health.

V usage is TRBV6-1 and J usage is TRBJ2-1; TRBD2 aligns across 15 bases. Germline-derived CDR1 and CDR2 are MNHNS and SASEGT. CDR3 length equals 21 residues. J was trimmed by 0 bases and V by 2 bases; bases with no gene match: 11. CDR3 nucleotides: TGTGCCAGCAGTGAAACTTTGGGACTAGCGGGAGGAACCTACTCCTACAATGAGCAGTTCTTC. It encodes CASSETLGLAGGTYSYNEQFF.

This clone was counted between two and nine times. The CDR3 sequence: CASSLSANEQFF. Written as DNA, the CDR3 is TGTGCCAGCAGTTTATCGGCCAATGAGCAGTTCTTC. This chain connects TRBV28 to TRBJ2-1; D uncertain. Per the germline V gene, CDR1 is MDHEN and CDR2 is SYDVKM. Deletions cut 1 base from V and 6 bases from J, with 4 bases between. The CDR3 runs 12 residues. Using reference TRBV28 and TRBJ2-1 for the parts outside the CDR3, the full variable domain is DVKVTQSSRYLVKRTGEKVFLECVQDMDHENMFWYRQDPGLGLRLIYFSYDVKMKEKGDIPEGYSVSREKKERFSLILESASTNQTSMYLCASSLSANEQFFGPGTRLTVL.

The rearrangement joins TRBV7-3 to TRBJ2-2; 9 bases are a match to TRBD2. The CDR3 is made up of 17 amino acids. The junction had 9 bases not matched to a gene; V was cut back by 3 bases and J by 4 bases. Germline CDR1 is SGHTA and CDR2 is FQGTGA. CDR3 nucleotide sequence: TGTGCCAGCAGCTTGGGGCCGGCGGGAGGGACCACCGGGGAGCTGTTTTTT. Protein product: CASSLGPAGGTTGELFF.

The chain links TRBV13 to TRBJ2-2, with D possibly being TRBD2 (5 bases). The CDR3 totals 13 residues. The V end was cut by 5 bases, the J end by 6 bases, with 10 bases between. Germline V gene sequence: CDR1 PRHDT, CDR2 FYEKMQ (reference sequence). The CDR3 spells CASSPPGSGELFF. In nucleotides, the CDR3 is TGTGCCAGCAGCCCTCCGGGGTCCGGGGAGCTGTTTTTT.

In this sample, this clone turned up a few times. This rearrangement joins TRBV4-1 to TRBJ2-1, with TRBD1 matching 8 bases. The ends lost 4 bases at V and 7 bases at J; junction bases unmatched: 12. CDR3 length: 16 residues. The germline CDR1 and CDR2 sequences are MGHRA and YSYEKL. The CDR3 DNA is TGCGCCAGCAGCCCCTTGCCGGGACAGGCGGAAAATGAGCAGTTCTTC. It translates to CASSPLPGQAENEQFF.

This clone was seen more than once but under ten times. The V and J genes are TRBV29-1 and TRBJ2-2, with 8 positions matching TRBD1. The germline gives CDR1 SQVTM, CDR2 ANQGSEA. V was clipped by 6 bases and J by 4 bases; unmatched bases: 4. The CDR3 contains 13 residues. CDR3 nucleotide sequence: TGCAGCGTCGCAGACAGGGGCACCGGGGAGCTGTTTTTT. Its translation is CSVADRGTGELFF.

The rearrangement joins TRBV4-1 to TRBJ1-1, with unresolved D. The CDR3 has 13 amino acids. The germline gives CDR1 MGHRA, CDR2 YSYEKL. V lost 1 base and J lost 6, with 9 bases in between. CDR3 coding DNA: TGCGCCAGCAGCCAAGGGGCAAGATCTGAAGCTTTCTTT. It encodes CASSQGARSEAFF.

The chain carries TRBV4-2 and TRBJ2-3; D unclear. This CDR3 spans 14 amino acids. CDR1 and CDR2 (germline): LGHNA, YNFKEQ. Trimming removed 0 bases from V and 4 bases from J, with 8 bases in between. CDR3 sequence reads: CASSQEPISDTQYF. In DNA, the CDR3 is TGTGCCAGCAGCCAAGAGCCAATTTCAGATACGCAGTATTTT.

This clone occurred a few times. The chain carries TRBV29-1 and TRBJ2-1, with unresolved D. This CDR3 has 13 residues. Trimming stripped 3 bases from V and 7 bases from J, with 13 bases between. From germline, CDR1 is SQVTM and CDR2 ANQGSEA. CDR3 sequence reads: CSVDRGFGNEQFF. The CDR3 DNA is TGCAGCGTTGACCGAGGTTTCGGGAATGAGCAGTTCTTC.

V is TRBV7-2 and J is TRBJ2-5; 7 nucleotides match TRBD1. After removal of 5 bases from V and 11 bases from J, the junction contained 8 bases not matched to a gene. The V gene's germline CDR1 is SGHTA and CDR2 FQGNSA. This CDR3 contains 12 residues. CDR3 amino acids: CASSLQGTAQYF. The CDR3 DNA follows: TGTGCCAGCAGCCTTCAGGGGACAGCTCAGTACTTC.

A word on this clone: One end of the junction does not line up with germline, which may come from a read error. The CDR3 DNA reads as TGTGCCGGGAGGGACCTCTACGAGCAGTACTTC. This translates into CAGRDLYEQYF. The V call is TRBV30, the J call TRBJ2-7, with TRBD2 matching over 7 bases. Germline V CDR1 and CDR2: GTSNPN, SVGIG (reference sequence). This CDR3 region has 11 residues.

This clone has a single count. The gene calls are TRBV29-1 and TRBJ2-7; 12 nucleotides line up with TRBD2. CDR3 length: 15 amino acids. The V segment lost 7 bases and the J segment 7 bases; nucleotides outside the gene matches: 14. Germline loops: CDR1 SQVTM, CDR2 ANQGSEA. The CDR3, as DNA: TGCAGCGCCCGAACTAGCGGGAGGTCGGGTTGGGAGCAGTACTTC. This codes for CSARTSGRSGWEQYF.

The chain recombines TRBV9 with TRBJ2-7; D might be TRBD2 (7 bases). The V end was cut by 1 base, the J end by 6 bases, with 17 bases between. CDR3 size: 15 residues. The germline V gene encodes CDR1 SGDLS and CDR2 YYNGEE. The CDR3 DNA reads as TGTGCCAGCAGCGTATCCGGGGGGCTTCTTGGCGAGCAGTACTTC. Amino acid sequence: CASSVSGGLLGEQYF.

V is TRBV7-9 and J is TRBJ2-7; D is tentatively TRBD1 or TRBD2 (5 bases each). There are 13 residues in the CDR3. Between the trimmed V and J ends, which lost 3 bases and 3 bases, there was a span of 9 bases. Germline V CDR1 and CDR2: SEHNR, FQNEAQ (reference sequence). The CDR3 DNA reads TGTGCCAGCAGCTTTCCTGGGGGCTACGAGCAGTACTTC. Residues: CASSFPGGYEQYF.

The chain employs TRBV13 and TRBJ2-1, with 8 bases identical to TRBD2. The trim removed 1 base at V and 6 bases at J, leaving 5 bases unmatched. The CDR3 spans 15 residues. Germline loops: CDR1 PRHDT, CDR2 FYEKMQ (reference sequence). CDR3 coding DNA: TGTGCCAGCAGCTTAGAAAGCGGGAGTATCAATGAGCAGTTCTTC. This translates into CASSLESGSINEQFF.

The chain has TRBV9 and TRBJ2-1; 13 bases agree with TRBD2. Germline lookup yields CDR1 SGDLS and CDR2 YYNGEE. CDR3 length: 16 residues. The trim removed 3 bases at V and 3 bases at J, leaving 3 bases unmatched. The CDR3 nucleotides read TGTGCCAGCAGCGGGGGACTAGCGGGAAACTACAATGAGCAGTTCTTC. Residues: CASSGGLAGNYNEQFF.

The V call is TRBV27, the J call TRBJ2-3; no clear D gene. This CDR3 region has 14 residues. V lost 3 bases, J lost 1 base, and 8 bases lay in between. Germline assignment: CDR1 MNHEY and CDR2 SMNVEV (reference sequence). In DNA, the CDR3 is TGTGCCAGCAGTTTGTCTGTTCGCACAGATACGCAGTATTTT. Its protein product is CASSLSVRTDTQYF.

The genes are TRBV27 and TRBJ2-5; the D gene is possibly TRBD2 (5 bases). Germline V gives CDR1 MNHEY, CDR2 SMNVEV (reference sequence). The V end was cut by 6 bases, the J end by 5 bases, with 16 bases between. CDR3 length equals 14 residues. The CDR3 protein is CASSDNGVWETQYF. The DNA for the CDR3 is TGTGCCAGCAGCGATAACGGGGTTTGGGAGACCCAGTACTTC.

The CDR3: CASSQLRGRDTNSYEQYF. The CDR3 DNA reads TGCGCCAGCAGTCAATTAAGGGGAAGGGACACTAACTCCTACGAGCAGTACTTC. The chain has TRBV23-1 and TRBJ2-7; TRBD1 is a possible D gene (6 bases). TRBV23-1 belongs to the ORF category, with a function that is uncertain. Trimming stripped 1 base from V and 0 bases from J, with 19 bases between. The CDR3 is 18 amino acids.

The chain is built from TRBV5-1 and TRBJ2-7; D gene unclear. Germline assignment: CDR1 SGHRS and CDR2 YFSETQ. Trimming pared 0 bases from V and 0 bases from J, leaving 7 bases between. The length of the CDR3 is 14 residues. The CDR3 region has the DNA TGCGCCAGCAGCTTGGTGGCGGCCTCCTACGAGCAGTACTTC. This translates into CASSLVAASYEQYF.

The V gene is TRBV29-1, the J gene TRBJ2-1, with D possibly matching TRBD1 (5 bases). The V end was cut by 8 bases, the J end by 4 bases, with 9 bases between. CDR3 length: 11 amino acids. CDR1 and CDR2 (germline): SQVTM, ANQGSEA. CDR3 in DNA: TGCAGCTCAGACAGTTACAATGAGCAGTTCTTC. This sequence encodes CSSDSYNEQFF.

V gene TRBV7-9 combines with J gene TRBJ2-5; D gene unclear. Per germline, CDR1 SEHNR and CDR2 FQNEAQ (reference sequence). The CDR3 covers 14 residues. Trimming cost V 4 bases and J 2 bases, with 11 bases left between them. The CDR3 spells CASSYTLGQETQYF. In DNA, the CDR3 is TGTGCCAGCAGCTATACCCTGGGACAAGAGACCCAGTACTTC. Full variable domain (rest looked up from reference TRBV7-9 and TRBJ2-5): DTGVSQNPRHKITKRGQNVTFRCDPISEHNRLYWYRQTLGQGPEFLTYFQNEAQLEKSRLLSDRFSAERPKGSFSTLEIQRTEQGDSAMYLCASSYTLGQETQYFGPGTRLLVL.

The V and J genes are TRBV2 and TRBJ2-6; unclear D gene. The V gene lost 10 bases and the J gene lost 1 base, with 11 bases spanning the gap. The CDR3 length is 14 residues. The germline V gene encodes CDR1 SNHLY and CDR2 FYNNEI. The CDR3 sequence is CANLATSGANVLTF. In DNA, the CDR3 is TGTGCCAACCTCGCTACGTCTGGGGCCAACGTCCTGACTTTC.

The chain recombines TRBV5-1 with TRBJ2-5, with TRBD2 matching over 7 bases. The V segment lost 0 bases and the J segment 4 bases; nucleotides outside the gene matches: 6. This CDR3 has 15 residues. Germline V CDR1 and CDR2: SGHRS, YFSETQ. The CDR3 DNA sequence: TGCGCCAGCAGCTTGGTCGCGGGAGAGGCAGAGACCCAGTACTTC. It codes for CASSLVAGEAETQYF.

The CDR3 sequence: CASSLEVSELFF. The CDR3 coding sequence is TGTGCCAGCAGCTTAGAGGTCAGCGAGCTGTTTTTT. The chain joins TRBV11-2 to TRBJ2-2; D is unresolved. V gave up 0 bases and J gave up 11 bases, with 7 bases separating them. CDR3 size: 12 residues. From germline, CDR1 is SGHAT and CDR2 FQNNGV.

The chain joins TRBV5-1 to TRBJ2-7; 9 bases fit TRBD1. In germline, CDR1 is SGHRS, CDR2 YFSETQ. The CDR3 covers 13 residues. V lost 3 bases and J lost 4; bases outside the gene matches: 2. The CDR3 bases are TGCGCCAGCAGCTCGGACAGGGGATACGAGCAGTACTTC. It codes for CASSSDRGYEQYF.

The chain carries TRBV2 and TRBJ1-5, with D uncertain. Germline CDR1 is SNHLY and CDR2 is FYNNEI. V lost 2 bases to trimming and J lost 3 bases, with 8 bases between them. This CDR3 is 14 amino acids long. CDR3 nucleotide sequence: TGTGCCAGCAGTGAATCGGACCTCAATCAGCCCCAGCATTTT. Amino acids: CASSESDLNQPQHF.

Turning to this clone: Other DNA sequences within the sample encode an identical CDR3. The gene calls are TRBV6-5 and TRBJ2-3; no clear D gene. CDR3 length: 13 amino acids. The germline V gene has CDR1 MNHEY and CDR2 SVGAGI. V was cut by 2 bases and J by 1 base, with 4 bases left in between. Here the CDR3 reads CASSYLRTDTQYF. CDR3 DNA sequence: TGTGCCAGCAGTTACCTACGCACAGATACGCAGTATTTT.

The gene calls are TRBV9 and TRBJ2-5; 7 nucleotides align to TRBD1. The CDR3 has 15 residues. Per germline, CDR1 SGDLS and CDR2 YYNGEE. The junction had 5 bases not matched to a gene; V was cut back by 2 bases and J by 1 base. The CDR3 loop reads CASSVRGQSQETQYF. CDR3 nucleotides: TGTGCCAGCAGCGTGAGGGGACAGTCCCAAGAGACCCAGTACTTC. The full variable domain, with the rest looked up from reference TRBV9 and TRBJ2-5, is DSGVTQTPKHLITATGQRVTLRCSPRSGDLSVYWYQQSLDQGLQFLIQYYNGEERAKGNILERFSAQQFPDLHSELNLSSLELGDSALYFCASSVRGQSQETQYFGPGTRLLVL.

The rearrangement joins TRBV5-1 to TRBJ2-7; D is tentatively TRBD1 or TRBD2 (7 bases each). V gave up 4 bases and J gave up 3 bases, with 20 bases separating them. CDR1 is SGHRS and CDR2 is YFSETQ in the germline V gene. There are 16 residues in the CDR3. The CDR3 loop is CASSPRERGQDYEQYF. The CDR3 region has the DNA TGCGCCAGCAGCCCGCGGGAGAGGGGGCAGGACTACGAGCAGTACTTC.

The CDR3 bases are TGTGCCAGCAGTTCTACAGGAGCGGGTCAGCCCCAGCATTTT. As protein: CASSSTGAGQPQHF. The chain combines TRBV27 with TRBJ1-5; D might be TRBD1 (5 bases). The V end lost 4 bases, the J end lost 6 bases, and 13 bases lay between the germline ends. Germline V lookup: CDR1 MNHEY, CDR2 SMNVEV (reference sequence). The CDR3 is 14 amino acids.

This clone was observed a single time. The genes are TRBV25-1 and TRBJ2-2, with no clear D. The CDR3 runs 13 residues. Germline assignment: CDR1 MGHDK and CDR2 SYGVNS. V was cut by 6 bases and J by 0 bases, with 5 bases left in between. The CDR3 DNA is TGTGCCAGCAGGGGCGCGAACACCGGGGAGCTGTTTTTT. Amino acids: CASRGANTGELFF.